The text below deals with one T cell receptor beta chain. What it recognizes is unknown. The data were obtained in a study of cytomegalovirus exposure and HLA in healthy donors. The PCR used 60 Vbeta and 13 Jbeta primers. Data came from immunoSEQ multiplex PCR; TCRdb stores just in-frame clones and leaves some out. The data hold about 84,000 clones, with over 75% observed a single time. There are 15 residues in the CDR3. In germline, CDR1 is WSHSY, CDR2 SAAADI. The study, taken as a whole, reports: When a later analysis was performed, an Asian-associated ancestry cluster reportedly had fewer N-insertions than the roughly 700-donor mean. Confirmation was obtained in vitro that a few CMV-associated chains are specific for CMV antigens.

Source material: PBMCs. V and J are TRBV10-2 and TRBJ2-5; 9 positions match TRBD2. The J call is doubtful: the DNA matches TRBJ2-7 better. This TCR derives from a male donor in good health and CMV-seropositive. The CDR3 DNA follows: TGCGCCAGCAGACACTCCGGGACTAGCTTTTACGAGCAGTACTTC. This gives the protein CASRHSGTSFYEQYF.